This record looks at one TCR beta chain sequence and its context. The antigen it recognizes is unknown. One base away there is no much larger clone; base qualities are not given. The CDR3 covers 16 residues, taking in both the cysteine and the phenylalanine. Only the CDR3 part of the read is kept: 48 bases, read in frame from the first base. The germline V gene gives CDR1 as MDHEN and CDR2 as SYDVKM. The germline ends are 12 bases apart after V is trimmed by 3 bases and J by 0 bases. The data are from a study of T-cell reconstitution after alpha-beta-depleted transplantation in children (dated by TCRdb to 2016 to 2017). Concerning the study at large: T-cell immune reconstitution after TCRalphabeta/CD19-depleted allogeneic hematopoietic cell transplantation in children was quantitatively tracked in the study by means of TCR repertoire profiling.

The intended sense of this specimen's treatment or condition label: allogeneic hematopoietic cell transplantation with graft depleted of TCRalphabeta T cells and CD19 B cells. The transplant recipients were children given TCRalphabeta/CD19-depleted allogeneic hematopoietic cell grafts. The library was obtained by PCR. The sequencer listed for this sample is Illumina HiSeq 2500. Molecular barcoding was employed in the preparation of TCR libraries, with unique molecular identifiers being used to normalize TCRbeta repertoire quantification. TCRdb's own reprocessing of the public reads used fastp at Q25 and MiXCR and kept productive beta chains. A single entry per CDR3 protein holds the most common genes and DNA from its merged rows. The sample table lists hundreds of thousands of distinct CDR3 sequences, just under 8.5% of them with a count of one. The ten largest make up approximately 6.3% of the sample.

The study at large found these results: The apparently early recovery of alphabetaT-cell counts about two months after transplant reportedly depended on only several hundred rapidly expanded clones that came from non-depleted graft cells. The high TCRbeta diversity at day 60 in some patients was ascribed to recipient T cells and intrathymic progenitors that had survived conditioning. The frequencies of hyperexpanded clones fell over the following months, and after one year, T-cell counts and TCRbeta diversity were mostly attributed to newly produced T cells.

The clonotype comes from a male patient younger than 18 who had a stem cell transplant for acute lymphoblastic leukemia, so the T cells may come from the graft donor. The rearranged chain carries TRBV28 and TRBJ1-3; a confident D gene designation cannot be given. This specimen consisted of PBMCs, mostly from graft donor cells, obtained 180 days after TCRalphabeta/CD19-depleted stem cell transplant. The bases read TGTGCCAGCAGTTTTGGAGCCTCCCTCTCTGGAAACACCATATATTTT. It specifies CASSFGASLSGNTIYF.